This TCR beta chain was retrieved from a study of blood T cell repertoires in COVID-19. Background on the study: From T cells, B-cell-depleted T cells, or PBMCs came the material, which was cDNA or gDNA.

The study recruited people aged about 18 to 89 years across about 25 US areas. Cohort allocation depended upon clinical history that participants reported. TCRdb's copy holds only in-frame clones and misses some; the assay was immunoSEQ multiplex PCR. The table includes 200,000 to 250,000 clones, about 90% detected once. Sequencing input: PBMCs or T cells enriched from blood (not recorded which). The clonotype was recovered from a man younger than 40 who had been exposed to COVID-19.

As DNA, the CDR3 is TGTGCCAGCAGTCTCCCGGGGGCAGATACGCAGTATTTT. Amino acid sequence: CASSLPGADTQYF. V is TRBV12-3 or TRBV12-4 and J is TRBJ2-3, with D possibly matching TRBD2 (6 bases). V lost 5 bases, J lost 4 bases, and 10 bases lay in between. This CDR3 comprises 13 residues.